Listed below are T cell receptor beta chains from one sample, sequenced in a study of response to subunit inactivated influenza vaccine. TCRdb used MiXCR to reprocess the RT-PCR reads, holding one entry per CDR3 protein. This table holds roughly 570,000 distinct CDR3 sequences, around 15% found once. The source material was PBMCs from blood, sampled roughly 12 days after vaccination. These receptors were collected from a man over 45 who received an inactivated influenza vaccine. The CDR3 runs from the conserved cysteine through the conserved F or W. Each record gives: clone size, D gene, V gene, J gene, CDR3 DNA, CDR3 protein. D genes are given only for firm matches. Rows may omit the clone size; those that give it use once, few, many or a size class.

clone_size: -
d_call: -
v_call: TRBV15
j_call: TRBJ2-7
cdr3_nt: TGTGCCACCAGCAGGGCTTGGCGGGAGCAGTACTTC
cdr3_aa: CATSRAWREQYF

clone_size: many
d_call: -
v_call: TRBV24-1
j_call: TRBJ2-3
cdr3_nt: TGTGCCACCATGGCACAGAGAAACAACACAGATACGCAGTATTTT
cdr3_aa: CATMAQRNNTDTQYF

clone_size: -
d_call: -
v_call: TRBV14
j_call: TRBJ2-3
cdr3_nt: TGTGCCAGCAGTCGAGTACCGGGACTCTCCACAGATACGCAGTATTTT
cdr3_aa: CASSRVPGLSTDTQYF

clone_size: few
d_call: -
v_call: TRBV6-1
j_call: TRBJ2-1
cdr3_nt: TGTGCCAGCAGGGCAGACAGATACAATGAGCAGTTCTTC
cdr3_aa: CASRADRYNEQFF

clone_size: few
d_call: -
v_call: TRBV9
j_call: TRBJ2-5
cdr3_nt: TGTGCCAGCAGCGGTTCAGGAATCCAAGAGACCCAGTACTTC
cdr3_aa: CASSGSGIQETQYF

clone_size: few
d_call: -
v_call: TRBV10-3
j_call: TRBJ1-3
cdr3_nt: TGTGCCATCAGTGATGTCCCTGGAAACACCATATATTTT
cdr3_aa: CAISDVPGNTIYF

clone_size: few
d_call: -
v_call: TRBV4-3
j_call: TRBJ2-7
cdr3_nt: TGCGCCAGCAGCCAAGGACGGACGGGAACCTACGAGCAGTACTTC
cdr3_aa: CASSQGRTGTYEQYF

clone_size: -
d_call: -
v_call: TRBV12-3/TRBV12-4
j_call: TRBJ2-1
cdr3_nt: TGTGCCAGCAGAAAACTAGCGAGGGGGGTTAGCTCCTACAATGAGCAGTTCTTC
cdr3_aa: CASRKLARGVSSYNEQFF

clone_size: -
d_call: -
v_call: TRBV11-2
j_call: TRBJ2-1
cdr3_nt: TGTGCCAGCAGACTCATACAGGGCCCCTCCTACAATGAGCAGTTCTTC
cdr3_aa: CASRLIQGPSYNEQFF

clone_size: few
d_call: -
v_call: TRBV30
j_call: TRBJ2-7
cdr3_nt: TGTGCCTGGGGGGACGGAGCCTACGAGCAGTACTTC
cdr3_aa: CAWGDGAYEQYF

clone_size: few
d_call: -
v_call: TRBV7-9
j_call: TRBJ1-6
cdr3_nt: TGTGCCAGCAGCTTAGCGAGGGAGGGCAGCAATTCACCCCTCCACTTT
cdr3_aa: CASSLAREGSNSPLHF

clone_size: -
d_call: TRBD2
v_call: TRBV20-1
j_call: TRBJ2-1
cdr3_nt: TGCAGTGCTAAACTAGCGGGAGTTGCGGTCTACAATGAGCAGTTCTTC
cdr3_aa: CSAKLAGVAVYNEQFF

clone_size: many
d_call: TRBD1
v_call: TRBV13
j_call: TRBJ1-2
cdr3_nt: TGTGCCAGCAGCCTAAAGACCGGGACAGGGGACTATGGCTACACCTTC
cdr3_aa: CASSLKTGTGDYGYTF

clone_size: -
d_call: -
v_call: TRBV20-1
j_call: TRBJ2-4
cdr3_nt: TGCAGTGCTTTGGGACCGCCAAACATTCAGTACTTC
cdr3_aa: CSALGPPNIQYF

clone_size: -
d_call: -
v_call: TRBV11-1
j_call: TRBJ2-7
cdr3_nt: TGTGCCAGCAGCTTAAGACAGGTCGTTACTAGCAACCCCGGCTACGAGCAGTACTTC
cdr3_aa: CASSLRQVVTSNPGYEQYF

clone_size: -
d_call: -
v_call: TRBV25-1
j_call: TRBJ2-1
cdr3_nt: TGTGCCAGCAGTGAATATCCTGGGGCAGTCCACAATGAGCAGTTCTTC
cdr3_aa: CASSEYPGAVHNEQFF

clone_size: few
d_call: -
v_call: TRBV6-2/TRBV6-3
j_call: TRBJ1-6
cdr3_nt: TGTGCCAGCAGTTACAGTCGGACACGGAATTCACCCCTCCACTTT
cdr3_aa: CASSYSRTRNSPLHF

clone_size: many
d_call: -
v_call: TRBV20-1
j_call: TRBJ1-2
cdr3_nt: TGCAGTGCTAGTCAGGGATTAGTTGCGGACAGCTACACCTTC
cdr3_aa: CSASQGLVADSYTF

clone_size: -
d_call: -
v_call: TRBV6-7
j_call: TRBJ1-2
cdr3_nt: TGTGCCAGCAGTTACGGGCAGCCAAAGGACTATGGCTACACCTTC
cdr3_aa: CASSYGQPKDYGYTF

clone_size: many
d_call: -
v_call: TRBV29-1
j_call: TRBJ2-7
cdr3_nt: TGCAGCGTTGGAAGGGTTTCCACAACCTACGAGCAGTACTTC
cdr3_aa: CSVGRVSTTYEQYF

clone_size: -
d_call: TRBD2
v_call: TRBV5-6
j_call: TRBJ2-3
cdr3_nt: TGTGCCAGCAGTCAGGGACTAGCGAAAAATACGCAGTATTTT
cdr3_aa: CASSQGLAKNTQYF

clone_size: few
d_call: -
v_call: TRBV9
j_call: TRBJ2-3
cdr3_nt: TGTGCCAGCAGCGCCCGGGATCCGCCGCTGGATACGCAGTATTTT
cdr3_aa: CASSARDPPLDTQYF

clone_size: few
d_call: TRBD2
v_call: TRBV12-3/TRBV12-4
j_call: TRBJ2-1
cdr3_nt: TGTGCCAGCAGTTTAGCGTGGCGGGGGGCAACTGAGCAGTTCTTC
cdr3_aa: CASSLAWRGATEQFF

clone_size: -
d_call: TRBD2
v_call: TRBV12-3/TRBV12-4
j_call: TRBJ2-3
cdr3_nt: TGTGCCAGCAGAAGGACTAGCGGAAGCACAGATACGCAGTATTTT
cdr3_aa: CASRRTSGSTDTQYF

clone_size: -
d_call: -
v_call: TRBV20-1
j_call: TRBJ1-2
cdr3_nt: TGCAGTGCTCTCGTCAGGGAGGATGGCTACACCTTC
cdr3_aa: CSALVREDGYTF

clone_size: -
d_call: TRBD1
v_call: TRBV5-5
j_call: TRBJ1-2
cdr3_nt: TGTGCCAGCAGCATCCTCGACAGGGTGGACACCTTC
cdr3_aa: CASSILDRVDTF

clone_size: -
d_call: -
v_call: TRBV20-1
j_call: TRBJ1-6
cdr3_nt: TGCAGTGCTAGCCTGGGTCCCCTTAATTCACCCCTCCACTTT
cdr3_aa: CSASLGPLNSPLHF

clone_size: few
d_call: -
v_call: TRBV2
j_call: TRBJ1-1
cdr3_nt: TGTGCCAGCGGGCTTTGGAGAACTGAAGCTTTCTTT
cdr3_aa: CASGLWRTEAFF

clone_size: -
d_call: -
v_call: TRBV7-9
j_call: TRBJ2-7
cdr3_nt: TGTGCCAGCAGCTCGGGGGCAGGGGAAACTCCCTACGAGCAGTACTTC
cdr3_aa: CASSSGAGETPYEQYF

clone_size: few
d_call: -
v_call: TRBV6-1
j_call: TRBJ1-3
cdr3_nt: TGTGCCAGCAGACTGGACAGCTCTGGAAACACCATATATTTT
cdr3_aa: CASRLDSSGNTIYF

clone_size: many
d_call: TRBD1
v_call: TRBV9
j_call: TRBJ2-7
cdr3_nt: TGTGCCAGCAGCACCGGAGACAGGGGGCGCAACGAGCAGTACTTC
cdr3_aa: CASSTGDRGRNEQYF

clone_size: -
d_call: -
v_call: TRBV4-1
j_call: TRBJ1-6
cdr3_nt: TGCGCCAGCAGCACACAGGTTCGCTCCTATAATTCACCCCTCCACTTT
cdr3_aa: CASSTQVRSYNSPLHF

clone_size: -
d_call: -
v_call: TRBV4-3
j_call: TRBJ2-6
cdr3_nt: TGCGCCAGCAGCCAAGAGTTCAGCTCTGGGGCCAACGTCCTGACTTTC
cdr3_aa: CASSQEFSSGANVLTF

clone_size: -
d_call: TRBD1
v_call: TRBV10-3
j_call: TRBJ2-7
cdr3_nt: TGTGCCATCAGTCTAGACAGGGAATTTTCCGAGCAGTACTTC
cdr3_aa: CAISLDREFSEQYF

clone_size: few
d_call: -
v_call: TRBV28
j_call: TRBJ2-7
cdr3_nt: TGTGCCAGCAGGTCCGGGGCCCTAATGGGGGAGCAGTACTTC
cdr3_aa: CASRSGALMGEQYF

clone_size: -
d_call: TRBD2
v_call: TRBV28
j_call: TRBJ2-7
cdr3_nt: TGTGCCAGCAGTTTGAGTAGTAGCGGGAGTATCGAGCAGTACTTC
cdr3_aa: CASSLSSSGSIEQYF

clone_size: -
d_call: -
v_call: TRBV7-9
j_call: TRBJ2-1
cdr3_nt: TGTGCCAGCAGCTTAGAGGGCTGGGGGAATGAGCAGTTCTTC
cdr3_aa: CASSLEGWGNEQFF

clone_size: -
d_call: TRBD2
v_call: TRBV27
j_call: TRBJ2-1
cdr3_nt: TGTGCCAGCAGCCCGACTAGCGGGAGACGCAATGAGCAGTTCTTC
cdr3_aa: CASSPTSGRRNEQFF

clone_size: few
d_call: TRBD2
v_call: TRBV6-1
j_call: TRBJ2-7
cdr3_nt: TGTGCCAGCAGGAATTCCGGGGGGTTAAACGAGCAGTACTTC
cdr3_aa: CASRNSGGLNEQYF

clone_size: few
d_call: TRBD1
v_call: TRBV2
j_call: TRBJ1-2
cdr3_nt: TGTGCCAGCAGTGAAGCACTTACAGGGGGCATAAACTATGGCTACACCTTC
cdr3_aa: CASSEALTGGINYGYTF

clone_size: -
d_call: TRBD1
v_call: TRBV7-9
j_call: TRBJ2-7
cdr3_nt: TGTGCCAGCAGCCCGGGGACAGGGCGCTACGAGCAGTACTTC
cdr3_aa: CASSPGTGRYEQYF

clone_size: -
d_call: -
v_call: TRBV7-9
j_call: TRBJ2-7
cdr3_nt: TGTGCCAGCAGCTTAGCGCGTTCGGGGCCTCTGTCCTACGAGCAGTACTTC
cdr3_aa: CASSLARSGPLSYEQYF

clone_size: few
d_call: TRBD2
v_call: TRBV7-2
j_call: TRBJ2-2
cdr3_nt: TGTGCCAGCAGCGCTTACTTCAGCGGGGCGGGCGGGGAGCTGTTTTTT
cdr3_aa: CASSAYFSGAGGELFF

clone_size: few
d_call: -
v_call: TRBV5-4
j_call: TRBJ1-2
cdr3_nt: TGTGCCAGCAGCCCCTTAACGGGAAGTTACTATGGCTACACCTTC
cdr3_aa: CASSPLTGSYYGYTF

clone_size: -
d_call: -
v_call: TRBV29-1
j_call: TRBJ2-7
cdr3_nt: TGCAGCGTGGGTTATCAACCCTACGAGCAGTACTTC
cdr3_aa: CSVGYQPYEQYF

clone_size: -
d_call: -
v_call: TRBV6-2/TRBV6-3
j_call: TRBJ2-5
cdr3_nt: TGTGCCAGCAGTTACTCGGGCTCCCGGGAGACCCAGTACTTC
cdr3_aa: CASSYSGSRETQYF

clone_size: -
d_call: TRBD1
v_call: TRBV4-3
j_call: TRBJ1-1
cdr3_nt: TGCGCCAGCAGCCAAGCGGGACAGGGGGCGAAAGCTTTCTTT
cdr3_aa: CASSQAGQGAKAFF

clone_size: -
d_call: -
v_call: TRBV12-3/TRBV12-4
j_call: TRBJ2-1
cdr3_nt: TGTGCCAGCAGTCCACTTATGGCGGGGCCTGACAATGAGCAGTTCTTC
cdr3_aa: CASSPLMAGPDNEQFF

clone_size: few
d_call: TRBD2
v_call: TRBV5-5
j_call: TRBJ2-5
cdr3_nt: TGTGCCAGCAGCTTGCGAGCGGGAGGCCCAGAGACCCAGTACTTC
cdr3_aa: CASSLRAGGPETQYF

clone_size: few
d_call: -
v_call: TRBV11-3
j_call: TRBJ2-7
cdr3_nt: TGTGCCAGCACCATCCTTCGGTACGAGCAGTACTTC
cdr3_aa: CASTILRYEQYF

clone_size: -
d_call: -
v_call: TRBV15
j_call: TRBJ1-2
cdr3_nt: TGTGCCACCAGCAGAGCGGGGGCTATGCGCTACACCTTC
cdr3_aa: CATSRAGAMRYTF

clone_size: few
d_call: -
v_call: TRBV20-1
j_call: TRBJ2-7
cdr3_nt: TGCAGTGCTAGCCCCCGGGGGGCGAAGACCTACGAGCAGTACTTC
cdr3_aa: CSASPRGAKTYEQYF

clone_size: many
d_call: -
v_call: TRBV4-1
j_call: TRBJ1-2
cdr3_nt: TGCGCCAGCAGCCTCACCTCTCAGGGGCTTAACTATGGCTACACCTTC
cdr3_aa: CASSLTSQGLNYGYTF